These 19 T cell receptor beta chains were sequenced from one sample in a study of tumor-infiltrating lymphocytes in primary liver carcinoma. Constant-region priming of about 520 ng total RNA yielded TCR beta cDNA. Three nested multiplex PCR rounds, a slightly modified ARM-PCR method, built the TCR beta libraries. TRBV1-TRBV30 forward primers paired with a C-beta reverse primer were used in the first two PCR rounds, which ran roughly 10 cycles each. TCRdb reprocessed the multiplex PCR reads with MiXCR, giving one entry per CDR3 protein. Of 90,000 to 150,000 distinct CDR3 sequences listed, around 70% were seen once; the top ten hold over 8%. Taking about 18-31 mg of unsorted bulk tissue, the authors co-extracted RNA and DNA. The material sequenced was tumor-adjacent normal liver tissue. The receptors shown here come from a woman aged 55 to 70 with primary liver carcinoma and hepatitis B virus infection.

Of note for this clonotype: The conserved phenylalanine or tryptophan is not found at the CDR3 terminus, so this likely reflects a read error. The chain has TRBV12-3 or TRBV12-4 and TRBJ1-2; unclear D gene. The CDR3 covers 15 residues. The CDR3: CTSSTNRGRVPGYTI. The CDR3 bases are TGTACCAGCAGTACTAACAGAGGAAGAGTACCTGGCTACACCATC.

The chain uses TRBV18 and TRBJ2-2; D perhaps matches TRBD1 (6 bases). CDR1 is KGHSH and CDR2 is LQKENI in the germline V gene. The CDR3 runs to 16 residues. Trimming took off 0 bases at V and 12 bases at J, with 20 bases between the two ends. The CDR3 sequence: CASSPPAGANTGKLFF. The CDR3 DNA sequence: TGTGCCAGCTCACCACCTGCAGGGGCGAACACTGGGAAGCTGTTTTTT.

The J gene is TRBJ1-5, the V gene TRBV29-1; D remains ambiguous. Germline V gene lookup returns CDR1 SQVTM and CDR2 ANQGSEA. The CDR3 covers 13 residues. For the CDR3, the DNA is TGCAACATTGAGTGTGCCTCCCGCCAGCCCCAGCATTTT. This codes for CNIECASRQPQHF. Full variable domain (outside the CDR3, taken from reference TRBV29-1 and TRBJ1-5): SAVISQKPSRDICQRGTSLTIQCQVDSQVTMMFWYRQQPGQSLTLIATANQGSEATYESGFVIDKFPISRPNLTFSTLTVSNMSPEDSSIYLCNIECASRQPQHFGDGTRLSIL.

Turning to this clonotype: An end of the junction does not agree with germline; a read error may underlie this. The chain carries TRBV6-5 and TRBJ1-1; D perhaps matches TRBD1 (5 bases). CDR1 MNHEY and CDR2 SVGAGI come from the germline V gene. The CDR3 consists of 14 residues. Written as DNA, the CDR3 is TGTGCCAGCAGTTACGGGGGGTGGGGCACTGAAGCTATCTTT. Translated, it gives CASSYGGWGTEAIF.

This clonotype was detected only once. Because the CDR3 is missing its conserved closing phenylalanine or tryptophan, this is likely a read error. The chain employs TRBV11-2 and TRBJ2-1; D unresolved. The CDR3 runs to 15 residues. Germline CDR1 reads SGHAT; CDR2 reads FQNNGV. The CDR3 DNA reads TGTGCCAGCAGCCATACTAAGAGCTCCTACAACGAGCAGTTCGTC. It codes for CASSHTKSSYNEQFV.

This chain uses TRBV29-1 with TRBJ2-7; possibly TRBD1 or TRBD2 for D (5 bases each). V was clipped by 6 bases and J by 7 bases, with 19 bases between them. In germline, CDR1 is SQVTM, CDR2 ANQGSEA. This CDR3 spans 13 amino acids. The CDR3 spells CSVPPRIEGEQYF. CDR3 bases: TGCAGCGTCCCACCACGGATAGAGGGGGAGCAGTACTTC.

In the case of this clonotype: A much larger clone differs from this one at a single base, so this may be a read error. The chain employs TRBV5-1 and TRBJ1-4; the D gene is possibly TRBD1 (6 bases). V lost 5 bases and J lost 7, with 12 bases in between. Germline V CDR1 and CDR2: SGHRS, YFSETQ. This CDR3 comprises 13 residues. The CDR3 region has the DNA TGCGCCAGCAGTGAACGGGGGGCTGAAAAACTGTTTTTT. Residues: CASSERGAEKLFF.

Remarks on this clonotype: A junction end diverges from the germline sequence, so it may reflect a read error. The chain joins TRBV29-1 to TRBJ2-4, with TRBD2 identical over 7 bases. The CDR3 is 12 amino acids. Germline values: CDR1 SQVTM, CDR2 ANQGSEA. CDR3 residues: CSVGIGGYTQHF. In nucleotides, the CDR3 is TGCAGCGTCGGAATCGGGGGGTACACTCAGCACTTC.

As to this clonotype: A read error may account for a junction end that differs from germline. V is TRBV7-8 and J is TRBJ2-1, with D tentatively TRBD1 or TRBD2 (5 bases each). The CDR3 is 12 residues long. Germline CDR1 SGHVS, CDR2 FQNEAQ. CDR3 sequence (DNA): TGTGCTAGCAGCTTAGCGCACGGGGACCAGTTCTTT. Protein sequence: CASSLAHGDQFF.

A word on this clonotype: One end of the junction varies from germline; a read error may be responsible. The gene calls are TRBV28 and TRBJ2-2; 10 positions match TRBD2. The CDR3 contains 13 residues. Germline CDR1 reads MDHEN; CDR2 reads SYDVKM. CDR3 in DNA: TGTGCCAGCATGGGACTAGCGTTTGGGGGGCTGTTTTTT. As protein: CASMGLAFGGLFF. Using reference TRBV28 and TRBJ2-2 for the parts outside the CDR3, the full variable domain is DVKVTQSSRYLVKRTGEKVFLECVQDMDHENMFWYRQDPGLGLRLIYFSYDVKMKEKGDIPEGYSVSREKKERFSLILESASTNQTSMYLCASMGLAFGGLFFGEGSRLTVL.

Of note for this clonotype: The junction does not match germline at one end; this may be a read error. V gene TRBV11-2 combines with J gene TRBJ2-1; TRBD2 agrees at 8 bases. The CDR3 extends over 14 amino acids. Looked up from germline, CDR1 is SGHAT and CDR2 is FQNNGV. The CDR3 region is CASSVGGAHNVQFF. The CDR3 DNA reads TGTGCCAGCAGCGTCGGGGGGGCACACAATGTGCAGTTCTTC.

The DNA for the CDR3 is TGCAGCACGACAGGGCTTCTGAACACCGGGGAGCTGTTTTTT. This gives the protein CSTTGLLNTGELFF. This chain links TRBV29-1 with TRBJ2-2; the match to TRBD1 covers 7 bases. V shed 8 bases, J shed 1 base, and the junction held 7 bases outside the gene matches. CDR3 length: 14 amino acids. Looked up from germline, CDR1 is SQVTM and CDR2 is ANQGSEA.

This clonotype was observed at least ten times. CDR3 DNA: TGCAGCGGGAGGGTGAACACCGGGGAGCTGTTTTTT. Residues: CSGRVNTGELFF. The J gene is TRBJ2-2, the V gene TRBV29-1, with D tentatively TRBD2 (6 bases). The germline CDR1 and CDR2 sequences are SQVTM and ANQGSEA. This CDR3 contains 12 residues. Trimming left V 7 bases short and J 1 base short, with 7 bases between.

With respect to this clonotype: One end of the junction varies from germline; a read error may be responsible. The chain joins TRBV19 to TRBJ1-5; D remains ambiguous. The CDR3 sequence is 14 residues long. Germline V gene lookup returns CDR1 LNHDA and CDR2 SQIVND (reference sequence). CDR3 coding DNA: TGTGTCAGTAGTACGTTCGGGGAGCGTCAGCCCCAGCATTTT. Its translation is CVSSTFGERQPQHF.

With regard to this clonotype: This may be a read error, as it is one base from a much larger clone. Because the CDR3 is missing its conserved closing phenylalanine or tryptophan, this is likely a read error. V is TRBV30 and J is TRBJ2-7, with a weak D call TRBD1 (5 bases). In germline, CDR1 is GTSNPN, CDR2 SVGIG (reference sequence). Trimming cost V 2 bases and J 7 bases, with 9 bases left between them. The CDR3 sequence is 11 residues long. CDR3 DNA: TGTGCCTGGAGTATAACAGGAGAGCAGTACTTA. It is translated as CAWSITGEQYL.

The table lists this clonotype with a few counts. A single base separates this from a much larger clone, so it may be a read error. V is TRBV12-3 or TRBV12-4 and J is TRBJ1-5, with D unresolved. V dropped 4 bases and J dropped 9 bases, with 16 bases sitting between them. The CDR3 spans 14 residues. The CDR3, as DNA: TGTGCCAGCAGTTGGAGGCAGGCGGGTCGGCCCCAGCATTTT. Its protein is CASSWRQAGRPQHF.

Of note for this clonotype: Relative to the germline gene, one junction end is altered; a read error may explain this. This sequence joins TRBV29-1 and TRBJ1-4; 10 bases match TRBD1. This CDR3 contains 14 residues. The germline CDR1 and CDR2 sequences are SQVTM and ANQGSEA. In DNA form, the CDR3 reads TGCAGCGTTAGGACAGGGGGAACTAACGAAAAACTGTTTTTT. The encoded protein is CSVRTGGTNEKLFF. The full variable domain, in which reference TRBV29-1 and TRBJ1-4 provide the parts outside the CDR3, is SAVISQKPSRDICQRGTSLTIQCQVDSQVTMMFWYRQQPGQSLTLIATANQGSEATYESGFVIDKFPISRPNLTFSTLTVSNMSPEDSSIYLCSVRTGGTNEKLFFGSGTQLSVL.

This clonotype occurred many times. The chain joins TRBV12-3 or TRBV12-4 to TRBJ1-2, with a possible D match to TRBD1 (6 bases). The V and J ends lost 3 bases and 6 bases respectively, with 14 bases between them. CDR3 length equals 14 residues. The CDR3 region has the DNA TGTGCCAGCAGTTTTGCGGGCAGGGGAGATGGCTACACCTTC. It is translated as CASSFAGRGDGYTF.

This chain uses TRBV2 with TRBJ2-7; possibly TRBD2 for D (6 bases). Germline CDR1 and CDR2: SNHLY and FYNNEI. The CDR3 extends over 12 amino acids. The V end lost 8 bases, the J end lost 7 bases, and 15 bases lay between the germline ends. The CDR3 nucleotides are TGTGCCAGCGACGGGACTCATCGGGAGCAGTACTTC. It is translated as CASDGTHREQYF.